The 6 T cell receptor beta chains given below trace back to one sample, sequenced in a study of T cell responses to AZD1222 COVID-19 vaccine. The data were produced by immunoSEQ multiplex PCR, yet TCRdb's version contains in-frame clones alone and is incomplete. The sample yields about 85,000 clones, approximately 87% seen once. The sample consisted of peripheral blood, taken on day 0 of AZD1222 vaccination. The receptor set was obtained from an adult in good health.

The rearrangement uses TRBV7-2 and TRBJ2-2; D may be TRBD2 (5 bases). Germline CDR1 reads SGHTA; CDR2 reads FQGNSA. The V and J ends lost 7 bases and 5 bases respectively, with 17 bases between them. CDR3 length: 15 residues. The CDR3 loop is CASMSRTSPTGELFF. In nucleotides, the CDR3 is TGTGCCAGCATGAGCCGGACTTCTCCAACCGGGGAGCTGTTTTTT.

The gene calls are TRBV5-1 and TRBJ2-7; possibly TRBD1 for D (5 bases). In germline, CDR1 is SGHRS, CDR2 YFSETQ. Trimming pared 6 bases from V and 3 bases from J, leaving 19 bases between. CDR3 length equals 15 residues. The CDR3 DNA sequence: TGCGCCAGCACCCCTGGTGGACAAGTCATCTACGAGCAGTACTTC. It encodes CASTPGGQVIYEQYF.

This chain links TRBV15 with TRBJ2-1; 8 bases fit TRBD1. The trim removed 0 bases at V and 8 bases at J, leaving 9 bases unmatched. CDR1 LNHNV and CDR2 YYDKDF come from the germline V gene (reference sequence). The CDR3 consists of 16 residues. The CDR3 coding sequence is TGTGCCACCAGCAGAGATAGGGTCGGACAGGGAGATGAGCAGTTCTTC. Protein: CATSRDRVGQGDEQFF.

The genes are TRBV4-3 and TRBJ2-1; tentative D call: TRBD2 (5 bases). CDR1 LGHNA and CDR2 YSLEER come from the germline V gene. Trimming cost V 0 bases and J 6 bases, with 12 bases left between them. The CDR3 totals 15 residues. The CDR3: CASSQDLLASNEQFF. In DNA, the CDR3 is TGCGCCAGCAGCCAAGATTTGCTAGCTAGCAATGAGCAGTTCTTC.

Turning to this clone: This same CDR3 is encoded by further DNA sequences in the sample. V gene TRBV5-1 combines with J gene TRBJ2-1, with D uncertain. CDR3 length equals 14 residues. CDR1 and CDR2 from the germline V gene are SGHRS and YFSETQ. Trimming shortened V by 2 bases and J by 3 bases, and 9 bases separated the two germline ends. CDR3 protein: CASSLAERYNEQFF. The CDR3 coding sequence is TGCGCCAGCAGCTTAGCAGAGCGCTACAATGAGCAGTTCTTC.

The CDR3 sequence is CASGLARNTEAFF. The CDR3 coding sequence is TGTGCTAGTGGTCTGGCAAGAAACACTGAAGCTTTCTTT. The chain links TRBV12-5 to TRBJ1-1; D call uncertain. Trimming took off 5 bases at V and 2 bases at J, with 9 bases between the two ends. The CDR3 totals 13 residues. The germline gives CDR1 LGHNT, CDR2 FRNRAP.